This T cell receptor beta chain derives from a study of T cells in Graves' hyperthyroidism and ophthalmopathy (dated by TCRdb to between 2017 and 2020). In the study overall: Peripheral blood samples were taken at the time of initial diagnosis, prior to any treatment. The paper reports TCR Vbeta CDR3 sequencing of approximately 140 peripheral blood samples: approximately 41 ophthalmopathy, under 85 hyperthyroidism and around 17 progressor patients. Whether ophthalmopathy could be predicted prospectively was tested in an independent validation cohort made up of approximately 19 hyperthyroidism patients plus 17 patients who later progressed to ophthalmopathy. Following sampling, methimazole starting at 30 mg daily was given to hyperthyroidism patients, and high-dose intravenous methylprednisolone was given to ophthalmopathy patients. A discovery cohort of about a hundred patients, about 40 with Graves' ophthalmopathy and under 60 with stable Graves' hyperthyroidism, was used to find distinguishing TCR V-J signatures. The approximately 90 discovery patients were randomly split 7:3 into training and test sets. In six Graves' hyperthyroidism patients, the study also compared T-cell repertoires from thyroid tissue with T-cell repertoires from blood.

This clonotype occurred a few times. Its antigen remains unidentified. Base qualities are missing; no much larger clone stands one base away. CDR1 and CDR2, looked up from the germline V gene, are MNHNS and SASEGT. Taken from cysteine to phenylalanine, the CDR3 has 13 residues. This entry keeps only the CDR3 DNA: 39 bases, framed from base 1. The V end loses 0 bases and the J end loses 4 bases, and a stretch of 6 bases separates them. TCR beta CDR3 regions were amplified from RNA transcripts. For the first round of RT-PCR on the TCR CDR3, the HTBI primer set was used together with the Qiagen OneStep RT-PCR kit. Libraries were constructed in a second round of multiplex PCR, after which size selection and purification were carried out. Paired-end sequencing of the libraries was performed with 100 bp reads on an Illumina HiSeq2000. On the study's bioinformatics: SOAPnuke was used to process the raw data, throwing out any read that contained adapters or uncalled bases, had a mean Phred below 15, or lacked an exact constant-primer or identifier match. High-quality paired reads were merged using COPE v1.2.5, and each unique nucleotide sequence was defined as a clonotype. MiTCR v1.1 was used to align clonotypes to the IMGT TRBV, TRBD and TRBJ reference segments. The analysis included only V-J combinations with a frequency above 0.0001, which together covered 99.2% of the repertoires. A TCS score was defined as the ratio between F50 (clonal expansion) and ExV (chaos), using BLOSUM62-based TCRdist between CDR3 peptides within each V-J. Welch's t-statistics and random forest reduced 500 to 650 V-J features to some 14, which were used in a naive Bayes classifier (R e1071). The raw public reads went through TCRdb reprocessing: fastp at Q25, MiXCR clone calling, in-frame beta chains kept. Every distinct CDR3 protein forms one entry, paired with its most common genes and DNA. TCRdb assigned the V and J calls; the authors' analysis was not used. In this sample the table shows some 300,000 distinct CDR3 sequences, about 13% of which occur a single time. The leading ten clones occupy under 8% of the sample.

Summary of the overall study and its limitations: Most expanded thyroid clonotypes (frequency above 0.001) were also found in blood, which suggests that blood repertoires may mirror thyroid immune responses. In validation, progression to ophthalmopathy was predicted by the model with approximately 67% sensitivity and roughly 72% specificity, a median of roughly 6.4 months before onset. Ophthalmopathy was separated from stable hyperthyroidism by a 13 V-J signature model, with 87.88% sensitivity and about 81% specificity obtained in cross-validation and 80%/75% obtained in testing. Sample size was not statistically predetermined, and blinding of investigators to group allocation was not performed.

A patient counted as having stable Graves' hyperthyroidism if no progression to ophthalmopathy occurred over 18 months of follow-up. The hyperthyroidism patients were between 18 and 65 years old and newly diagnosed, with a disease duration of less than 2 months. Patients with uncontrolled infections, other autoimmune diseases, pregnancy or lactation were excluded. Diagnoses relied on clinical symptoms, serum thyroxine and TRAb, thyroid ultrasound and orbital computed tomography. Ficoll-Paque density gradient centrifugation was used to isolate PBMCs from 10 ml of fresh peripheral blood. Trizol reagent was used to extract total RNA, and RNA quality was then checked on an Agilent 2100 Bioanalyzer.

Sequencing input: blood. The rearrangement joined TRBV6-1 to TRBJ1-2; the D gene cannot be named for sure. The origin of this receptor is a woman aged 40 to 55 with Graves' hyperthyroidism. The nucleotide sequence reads TGTGCCAGCAGTGAAGCAGAGGGCTATGGCTACACCTTC. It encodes CASSEAEGYGYTF.